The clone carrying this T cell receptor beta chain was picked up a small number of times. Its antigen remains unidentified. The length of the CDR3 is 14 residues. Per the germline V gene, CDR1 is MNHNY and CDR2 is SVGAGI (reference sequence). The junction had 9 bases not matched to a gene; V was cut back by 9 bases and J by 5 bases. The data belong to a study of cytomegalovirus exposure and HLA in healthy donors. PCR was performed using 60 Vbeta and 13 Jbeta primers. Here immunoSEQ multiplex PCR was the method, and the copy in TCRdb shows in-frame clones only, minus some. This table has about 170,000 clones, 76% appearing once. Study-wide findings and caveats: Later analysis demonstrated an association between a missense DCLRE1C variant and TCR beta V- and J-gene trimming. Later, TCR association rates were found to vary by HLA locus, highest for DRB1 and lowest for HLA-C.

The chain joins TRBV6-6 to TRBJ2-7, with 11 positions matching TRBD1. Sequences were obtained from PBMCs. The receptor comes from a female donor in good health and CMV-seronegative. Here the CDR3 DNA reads TGTGCCAGTCACCTGGGACAGGGGGTCCACGAGCAGTACTTC. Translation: CASHLGQGVHEQYF.